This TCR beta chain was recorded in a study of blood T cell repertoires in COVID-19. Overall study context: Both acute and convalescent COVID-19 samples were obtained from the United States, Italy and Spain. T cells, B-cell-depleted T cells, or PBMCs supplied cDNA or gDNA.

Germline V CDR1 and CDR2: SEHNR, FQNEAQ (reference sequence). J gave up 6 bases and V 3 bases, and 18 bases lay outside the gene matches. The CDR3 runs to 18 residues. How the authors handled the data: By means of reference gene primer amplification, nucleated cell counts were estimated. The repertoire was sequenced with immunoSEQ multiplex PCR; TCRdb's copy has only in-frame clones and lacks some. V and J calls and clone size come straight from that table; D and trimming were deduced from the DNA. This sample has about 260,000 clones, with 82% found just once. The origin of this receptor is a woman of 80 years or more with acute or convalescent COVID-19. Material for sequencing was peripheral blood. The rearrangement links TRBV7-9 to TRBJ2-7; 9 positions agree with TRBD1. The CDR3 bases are TGTGCCAGCAGCTTCCAGTCCCTTTTCGGACAGGGGAGGGGCGAGCAGTACTTC. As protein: CASSFQSLFGQGRGEQYF.